These T cell receptor beta chains were read from a single sample in a study of CD8 T cells in Susac syndrome. TCRdb used MiXCR to reprocess the immunoSEQ multiplex PCR reads, holding one entry per CDR3 protein. The table lists about 18,000 distinct CDR3 sequences, roughly 96% of them singletons. The specimen sequenced was CD8+ T cells from PBMCs. These TCRs come from a human donor in good health. Both conserved end residues are trimmed from each CDR3. Fields, in order: CDR3 protein, clone size, V gene. Some rows mark clone size as missing; the rest say once, few, many or name a class of expanded clone.

CDR3: ASSLEPGSHNEQF
size: .
V: TRBV7-6

CDR3: ASRDHGTGNEQF
size: .
V: TRBV6-1

CDR3: ASSKDSTDTQY
size: .
V: TRBV19

CDR3: ASSYIGARVVETQY
size: once
V: TRBV6-5

CDR3: ASSSGSEGIDQPQH
size: .
V: TRBV7-9

CDR3: ASSQDQWRNTEAF
size: .
V: TRBV4-1

CDR3: ASATGGDNEQF
size: .
V: TRBV6-6

CDR3: ASIEDWGAGNQPQH
size: .
V: TRBV6-1

CDR3: ATSSPPDGVNEQF
size: .
V: TRBV15

CDR3: ASKGGVAGANVLT
size: .
V: TRBV21-1

CDR3: ASSISGFSSYNEQF
size: .
V: TRBV19

CDR3: SARGVYNYNEQF
size: .
V: TRBV20-1

CDR3: ASSQDRTGGNTGYT
size: .
V: TRBV4-3

CDR3: ASSPRGLETQY
size: .
V: TRBV7-9

CDR3: ASSPPLY
size: .
V: TRBV25-1

CDR3: ASSWYEKLF
size: .
V: TRBV7-9

CDR3: ASSVFGLGTDNEQF
size: .
V: TRBV9

CDR3: ASSHTLAGVRSGETQY
size: .
V: TRBV14

CDR3: ASRARDNEQF
size: .
V: TRBV7-9

CDR3: ASSQAGGNNEQF
size: .
V: TRBV4-3

CDR3: ASSQGGSWQGNYGYT
size: .
V: TRBV3-1

CDR3: ASSVPDSGGLEAF
size: .
V: TRBV28

CDR3: ASSLAIYLDSYNEQF
size: .
V: TRBV7-8

CDR3: ATSPWGDWTGELF
size: .
V: TRBV15

CDR3: ASSITGSSYNEQF
size: .
V: TRBV19

CDR3: SAPGPENTIY
size: .
V: TRBV29-1

CDR3: ASSSSSGPYNEQF
size: .
V: TRBV7-7

CDR3: ASRRQLWNTEAF
size: .
V: TRBV6-2/TRBV6-3

CDR3: ASSLAVGYSGANVLT
size: .
V: TRBV12-3/TRBV12-4

CDR3: ASSQQGFNQPQH
size: .
V: TRBV7-9

CDR3: ASSEQGLAGPSPYEQY
size: .
V: TRBV6-1

CDR3: ASSLSRGASYEQY
size: .
V: TRBV28

CDR3: ASRPTRASENTIY
size: once
V: TRBV7-2

CDR3: ASSVGLAGIYEQY
size: .
V: TRBV7-8

CDR3: ASSLERWEVQDTQY
size: .
V: TRBV5-1

CDR3: SARESAGGLYEQY
size: .
V: TRBV20-1

CDR3: ASSQGLAYEQY
size: few
V: TRBV4-2

CDR3: AVGSGNRETQY
size: .
V: TRBV7-9

CDR3: ASSSHGGGRYEQY
size: few
V: TRBV13

CDR3: AISEWDRDEQY
size: .
V: TRBV10-3

CDR3: AWSWGAYNEQF
size: .
V: TRBV30

CDR3: ASSPTGLAGGIWLEETQY
size: .
V: TRBV11-1

CDR3: ASSLVFRAEDTQY
size: .
V: TRBV27

CDR3: ASSLGDGPTQY
size: .
V: TRBV5-6

CDR3: ASSLAAGDAYEQY
size: .
V: TRBV7-9

CDR3: ASWAFRQIGPQH
size: .
V: TRBV6-2/TRBV6-3

CDR3: ASSFIAGGGGYT
size: .
V: TRBV28

CDR3: ASSLSISEVYNEQF
size: .
V: TRBV27

CDR3: ASSQGAGWNEKLF
size: .
V: TRBV3-1

CDR3: ASSFQGTTDTQY
size: .
V: TRBV28

CDR3: ASSSGTVNTEAF
size: .
V: TRBV27

CDR3: ASTVDRGKTSGANVLT
size: .
V: TRBV12-3/TRBV12-4

CDR3: ASTNRLAKNIQY
size: .
V: TRBV6-1

CDR3: ASSPFPHEQF
size: .
V: TRBV18

CDR3: ASSLNESYEQY
size: .
V: TRBV28

CDR3: ASTDGASGSLSNTGELF
size: .
V: TRBV28